The sequence of this T cell receptor (beta chain) was determined in a study of blood T cell repertoires in COVID-19. In the study overall: COVID-19 samples collected from the United States, Italy and Spain covered acute and convalescent phases. Sources were T cells, B-cell-depleted T cells, or PBMCs; the material itself was cDNA or gDNA.

Study processing details: Estimation of nucleated cell counts was performed using reference gene primer amplification. Profiled with immunoSEQ multiplex PCR; TCRdb holds only in-frame clones, not every one. V and J calls and clone size are given by that table; D and trimming were obtained from the DNA. This repertoire shows 150,000 to 200,000 clones, 83% found once; its top ten account for around 2%. Losses at the gene ends were 0 bases for V and 5 bases for J; bases not matched to a gene: 6. Germline V gene sequence: CDR1 MNHEY, CDR2 SMNVEV (reference sequence). The CDR3 has 16 residues. V and J are TRBV27 and TRBJ2-3; 9 bases match TRBD1. The clonotype was recovered from an elderly woman with acute or convalescent COVID-19. The sequenced sample consisted of peripheral blood. The chain's CDR3 is CASSLSLTGGRDTQYF. The CDR3 coding sequence is TGTGCCAGCAGTTTATCCCTCACAGGGGGCAGAGATACGCAGTATTTT.